The 20 T cell receptor beta chains given below trace back to one sample, sequenced in a study of cytomegalovirus exposure and HLA in healthy donors. The study ran its PCR with 60 Vbeta and 13 Jbeta primers. The protocol was immunoSEQ multiplex PCR, while the TCRdb copy is restricted to in-frame clones and leaves out a portion. Here the sample spans some 67,000 clones, roughly 76% being singletons. Input material: PBMCs. The source is a man between 60 and 75 years old in good health and CMV-seropositive.

The V and J genes are TRBV19 and TRBJ1-5; D not resolved. Trimming cost V 9 bases and J 0 bases, with 15 bases left between them. Per germline, CDR1 LNHDA and CDR2 SQIVND (reference sequence). The CDR3 spans 15 residues. DNA of the CDR3: TGTGCCAGCGGACTAGGGCCCTATAGCAATCAGCCCCAGCATTTT. Protein: CASGLGPYSNQPQHF. Full variable domain (missing parts from reference TRBV19 and TRBJ1-5): DGGITQSPKYLFRKEGQNVTLSCEQNLNHDAMYWYRQDPGQGLRLIYYSQIVNDFQKGDIAEGYSVSREKKESFPLTVTSAQKNPTAFYLCASGLGPYSNQPQHFGDGTRLSIL.

V usage is TRBV19 and J usage is TRBJ1-2; D might be TRBD1 (6 bases). Germline V gene data show CDR1 as LNHDA and CDR2 as SQIVND (reference sequence). The CDR3 extends over 14 amino acids. Between the trimmed V and J ends, which lost 1 base and 6 bases, there was a span of 12 bases. The DNA for the CDR3 is TGTGCCAGTAGTATAGGCCGGGACATAAATGGCTACACCTTC. It yields the protein CASSIGRDINGYTF.

The chain has TRBV6-5 and TRBJ2-7; weak D call: TRBD2 (5 bases). The CDR3 totals 15 residues. CDR1 and CDR2 (germline): MNHEY, SVGAGI. V gave up 5 bases and J gave up 3 bases, with 17 bases separating them. CDR3 sequence (DNA): TGTGCCAGCAGTCCAGAGGGCCTTATAGTCTACGAGCAGTACTTC. Translated, it gives CASSPEGLIVYEQYF.

This chain connects TRBV7-8 to TRBJ2-7; 9 nucleotides align to TRBD1. The germline CDR1 and CDR2 sequences are SGHVS and FQNEAQ. V shed 3 bases, J shed 0 bases, and the junction held 21 bases outside the gene matches. There are 21 residues in the CDR3. CDR3 protein: CASSFRFGGTGPLSHSYEQYF. DNA of the CDR3: TGTGCCAGCAGCTTTAGGTTTGGTGGGACAGGGCCGCTGAGTCACTCCTACGAGCAGTACTTC. The variable domain in full, completed from reference TRBV7-8 and TRBJ2-7, reads GAGVSQSPRYKVAKRGQDVALRCDPISGHVSLFWYQQALGQGPEFLTYFQNEAQLDKSGLPSDRFFAERPEGSVSTLKIQRTQQEDSAVYLCASSFRFGGTGPLSHSYEQYFGPGTRLTVT.

This rearrangement joins TRBV9 to TRBJ2-5; the match to TRBD2 covers 12 bases. Losses at the gene ends were 4 bases for V and 5 bases for J; bases not matched to a gene: 9. The CDR3 has 16 amino acids. Germline CDR1 and CDR2: SGDLS and YYNGEE. CDR3 region: CASSPTRLAGEETQYF. Here the CDR3 DNA reads TGTGCCAGCAGCCCCACCCGACTAGCGGGAGAGGAGACCCAGTACTTC.

The V gene is TRBV19, the J gene TRBJ2-7; TRBD1 matches at 9 bases. The ends lost 5 bases at V and 1 base at J; junction bases unmatched: 6. Germline V gives CDR1 LNHDA, CDR2 SQIVND (reference sequence). This CDR3 has 15 amino acids. The CDR3: CASSQGTGSSYEQYF. CDR3 DNA: TGTGCCAGTAGTCAGGGGACAGGGAGTTCCTACGAGCAGTACTTC.

The V gene is TRBV5-1, the J gene TRBJ1-2; TRBD1 agrees at 8 bases. This CDR3 comprises 13 residues. In germline, CDR1 is SGHRS, CDR2 YFSETQ. V dropped 4 bases and J dropped 7; count of bases not matched to a gene: 6. CDR3 protein: CASSKDRARGYTF. DNA of the CDR3: TGCGCCAGCAGCAAGGACAGGGCCCGTGGCTACACCTTC. Variable domain in full (rest from reference TRBV5-1 and TRBJ1-2): KAGVTQTPRYLIKTRGQQVTLSCSPISGHRSVSWYQQTPGQGLQFLFEYFSETQRNKGNFPGRFSGRQFSNSRSEMNVSTLELGDSALYLCASSKDRARGYTFGSGTRLTVV.

The chain is built from TRBV7-9 and TRBJ2-1; 10 bases line up with TRBD2. This CDR3 is 14 amino acids long. The V and J ends lost 8 bases and 4 bases, in that order; junction bases with no gene match: 5. Germline V gene sequence: CDR1 SEHNR, CDR2 FQNEAQ (reference sequence). The CDR3 reads CASAETSGYNEQFF. The CDR3 DNA reads TGTGCCAGCGCCGAGACTAGCGGGTACAATGAGCAGTTCTTC.

The chain links TRBV6-1 to TRBJ1-6; D may be TRBD1 (5 bases). The germline V gene encodes CDR1 MNHNS and CDR2 SASEGT. This CDR3 region has 15 residues. V lost 10 bases to trimming and J lost 2 bases, with 15 bases between them. The CDR3 bases are TGTGCCACCCAGGGAGGGGAGCCCTATAATTCACCCCTCCACTTT. It encodes CATQGGEPYNSPLHF.

The V gene is TRBV5-6, the J gene TRBJ2-3; TRBD1 might be the D (6 bases). The ends were cut back, 5 bases at V and 5 bases at J, with 12 bases in the middle. Per the germline V gene, CDR1 is SGHDT and CDR2 is YYEEEE. This CDR3 region has 13 residues. The DNA of the CDR3 is TGTGCCAGCAGGATAGTAGGGGGAGATACGCAGTATTTT. Its protein is CASRIVGGDTQYF. The whole variable domain, filled in from reference TRBV5-6 and TRBJ2-3, reads DAGVTQSPTHLIKTRGQQVTLRCSPKSGHDTVSWYQQALGQGPQFIFQYYEEEERQRGNFPDRFSGHQFPNYSSELNVNALLLGDSALYLCASRIVGGDTQYFGPGTRLTVL.

J is TRBJ2-1 and V is TRBV27; 7 positions match TRBD2. Trimming removed 5 bases from V and 8 bases from J; junction bases left unmatched: 12. The CDR3 has 15 residues. Germline V gives CDR1 MNHEY, CDR2 SMNVEV (reference sequence). The CDR3: CASSPLGLGVDEQFF. CDR3 DNA sequence: TGTGCCAGCAGTCCCTTAGGACTAGGGGTCGATGAGCAGTTCTTC.

This clone appeared a few times. J is TRBJ2-1 and V is TRBV27, with 10 bases identical to TRBD2. J lost 9 bases, V lost 4 bases, and 15 bases had no gene match. From germline, CDR1 is MNHEY and CDR2 SMNVEV (reference sequence). The CDR3 has 17 residues. CDR3: CASSSLLWVAGGIEQFF. Written as DNA, the CDR3 is TGTGCCAGCAGTTCCCTCCTCTGGGTAGCGGGAGGAATTGAGCAGTTCTTC.

The genes are TRBV19 and TRBJ2-7; the match to TRBD1 covers 8 bases. The CDR3 has 13 amino acids. Germline V gene data show CDR1 as LNHDA and CDR2 as SQIVND (reference sequence). The J segment lost 4 bases and the V segment lost 4 bases, leaving 3 bases of the junction unmatched. CDR3 region: CASSNRGLYEQYF. The CDR3 DNA is TGTGCCAGTAGTAACAGGGGGTTATACGAGCAGTACTTC.

The rearrangement links TRBV11-2 to TRBJ1-3; D call uncertain. V was shortened by 1 base and J by 0 bases, with 19 bases between the two germline ends. CDR3 length: 19 amino acids. Germline V gene sequence: CDR1 SGHAT, CDR2 FQNNGV. The CDR3 reads CASSLAPFAGTSSGNTIYF. CDR3 coding DNA: TGTGCCAGCAGCTTAGCCCCTTTTGCAGGAACGAGCTCTGGAAACACCATATATTTT.

This clone appeared a few times. The chain recombines TRBV29-1 with TRBJ1-4; D is unclear. The CDR3 runs 16 residues. V was shortened by 0 bases and J by 0 bases, with 11 bases between the two germline ends. The V gene's germline CDR1 is SQVTM and CDR2 ANQGSEA. The CDR3 DNA follows: TGCAGCGTTGAAGATCCTAGTCGTTCAACTAATGAAAAACTGTTTTTT. As protein: CSVEDPSRSTNEKLFF.

The chain combines TRBV6-5 with TRBJ2-7, with no clear D. V was trimmed by 0 bases and J by 0 bases, leaving 3 bases between them. CDR3 length equals 13 residues. Germline V gene lookup returns CDR1 MNHEY and CDR2 SVGAGI. Here the CDR3 reads CASSYSYSYEQYF. DNA for the CDR3: TGTGCCAGCAGTTACTCATACTCCTACGAGCAGTACTTC.

The rearrangement links TRBV19 to TRBJ2-1; D gene unclear. V was pared by 0 bases and J by 2 bases, with 8 bases between. This CDR3 spans 15 amino acids. Germline CDR1 is LNHDA and CDR2 is SQIVND (reference sequence). CDR3 sequence (DNA): TGTGCCAGTAGTATAGATGGGCAAACCTACAATGAGCAGTTCTTC. Its protein product is CASSIDGQTYNEQFF.

This clone was picked up a small number of times. V and J are TRBV27 and TRBJ1-5, with D unclear. Trimming took 6 bases from V and 4 from J, leaving 10 bases between them. The CDR3 sequence is 13 residues long. CDR1 MNHEY and CDR2 SMNVEV come from the germline V gene (reference sequence). This CDR3 is CASSLHFNQPQHF. Here the CDR3 DNA reads TGTGCCAGCAGCCTCCACTTTAATCAGCCCCAGCATTTT.

The chain joins TRBV9 to TRBJ2-1; 11 bases line up with TRBD2. CDR3 length: 13 amino acids. The germline CDR1 and CDR2 sequences are SGDLS and YYNGEE. Trimming cost V 3 bases and J 9 bases; bases outside gene matches: 2. Here the CDR3 reads CASSGLAGIEQFF. CDR3 DNA sequence: TGTGCCAGCAGCGGACTAGCGGGGATTGAGCAGTTCTTC.

This clone was detected only a few times. The chain joins TRBV5-1 to TRBJ1-1; 9 bases are shared with TRBD1. The CDR3 has 13 amino acids. Germline V lookup: CDR1 SGHRS, CDR2 YFSETQ. The J segment lost 10 bases and the V segment lost 4 bases, leaving 8 bases of the junction unmatched. The CDR3 DNA reads as TGCGCCAGCAGCACAGCCGGGACAGGGAGAGCTTTCTTT. It translates to CASSTAGTGRAFF.